This TCR beta chain comes out of a study of blood T cell repertoires in COVID-19. Study details: Both acute and convalescent COVID-19 samples were obtained from the United States, Italy and Spain. T cells, B-cell-depleted T cells, or PBMCs supplied cDNA or gDNA.

There are 16 residues in the CDR3. After removal of 0 bases from V and 7 bases from J, the junction contained 8 bases not matched to a gene. Germline V CDR1 and CDR2: SGHRS, YFSETQ. Per the study methods: Nucleated cell number was recorded as an estimate derived from reference gene primer amplification. Here immunoSEQ multiplex PCR was the method, and the copy in TCRdb shows in-frame clones only, minus some. That table supplies the V and J calls and clone size; D and trimming were determined from the DNA. Found here are more than 90,000 clones, 70% to 90% of them singletons; the top ten hold approximately 1.5%. This clone has just one count.

The receptor comes from a man aged 35-49 years with acute or convalescent COVID-19. The rearrangement links TRBV5-1 to TRBJ2-2, with 8 nucleotides matching TRBD2. The sequenced sample consisted of peripheral blood. The CDR3 sequence is CASSLGSGRINGELFF. CDR3 sequence (DNA): TGCGCCAGCAGCTTGGGGAGCGGGAGAATTAACGGGGAGCTGTTTTTT.